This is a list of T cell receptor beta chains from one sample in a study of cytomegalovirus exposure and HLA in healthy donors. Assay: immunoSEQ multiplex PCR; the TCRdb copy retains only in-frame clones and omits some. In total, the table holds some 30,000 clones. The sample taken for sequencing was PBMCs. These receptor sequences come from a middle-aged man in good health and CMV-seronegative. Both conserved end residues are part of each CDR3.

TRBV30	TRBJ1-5	CAWNLGGQPQHF
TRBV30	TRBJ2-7	CAWDTGTRVSEQYF
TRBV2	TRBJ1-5	CASSGARSNQPQHF
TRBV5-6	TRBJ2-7	CASSIPGLDSYEQYF
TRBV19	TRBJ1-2	CASSIPKGQGAHGYTF
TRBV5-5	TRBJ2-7	CASSLGQVLYEQYF
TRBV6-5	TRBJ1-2	CASGQTNYGYTF
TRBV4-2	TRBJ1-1	CASSHVIGGNTEAFF
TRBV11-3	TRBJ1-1	CASSPLTTPPGHPNTEAFF
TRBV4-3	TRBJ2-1	CASRQEPSSGSSGGNEQFF
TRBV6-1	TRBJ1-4	CASSLGQGGEKLFF
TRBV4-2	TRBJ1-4	CASSPKQDEKLFF
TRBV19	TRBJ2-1	CASRASGGNEQFF
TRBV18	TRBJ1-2	CASSLGQGNYGYTF
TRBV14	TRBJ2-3	CASSQEGGLVTDTQYF
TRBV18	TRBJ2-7	CASSPTSGGREQYF
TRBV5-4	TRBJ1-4	CASSSATNEKLFF
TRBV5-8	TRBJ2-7	CASSWGGGGASLTKQYF
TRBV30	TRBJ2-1	CAWSVTGNEQFF
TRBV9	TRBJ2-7	CASSVAVGGAAYEQYF
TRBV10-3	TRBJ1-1	CAISTGTGQGRTEAFF
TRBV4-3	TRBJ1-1	CASSQDYRGQDTEAFF
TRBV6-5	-	CASSYSRPARYEQYF
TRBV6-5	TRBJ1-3	CASSWDRVGNTIYF
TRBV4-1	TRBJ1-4	CASSQGRGLTSSEKLFF
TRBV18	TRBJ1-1	CASSPPSGEAFF
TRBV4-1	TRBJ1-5	CASSQRDRAEKPQHF
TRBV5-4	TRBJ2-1	CASSGGLVEDEQFF
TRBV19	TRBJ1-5	CASSIWGPDQPQHF